The 6 T cell receptor beta chains given below trace back to one sample, sequenced in a study of tumor-infiltrating lymphocytes in oesophageal squamous cell carcinoma. TCRdb redid the calling of the PCR reads with MiXCR, one entry per CDR3 protein. The repertoire includes approximately 20,000 distinct CDR3 sequences, less than 45% of them detected once, and less than 45% sits in the top ten. The specimen was esophageal tumor tissue. The receptors originated from a male donor with esophageal squamous cell carcinoma.

On this clonotype: Being one base from a much bigger clone, this may be a read error. The chain couples TRBV10-1 to TRBJ2-1; D unresolved. Germline V lookup: CDR1 WNHNN, CDR2 SYGVQD (reference sequence). Trimming removed 7 bases from V and 10 bases from J, with 17 bases in between. The CDR3 consists of 13 residues. The CDR3 sequence: CASTKEVSYEQFF. The CDR3 region has the DNA TGCGCCAGCACTAAAGAAGTGTCCTACGAGCAGTTCTTC.

At least ten counts were recorded for this clonotype. A much more abundant neighbour one base away suggests this may be a read error. The chain recombines TRBV6-6 with TRBJ2-5; D is perhaps TRBD2 (5 bases). With 2 bases removed from V and 11 bases from J, the gap between germline ends came to 21 bases. Per the germline V gene, CDR1 is MNHNY and CDR2 is SVGAGI (reference sequence). This CDR3 has 15 amino acids. The DNA for the CDR3 is TGTGCCAGCAGTTACAGAGGACTCCCATACAATGAGCAGTACTTC. Its translation: CASSYRGLPYNEQYF.

The chain joins TRBV28 to TRBJ1-2, with TRBD1 matching 7 bases. V gave up 5 bases and J gave up 8 bases; unmatched junction bases: 11. Per the germline V gene, CDR1 is MDHEN and CDR2 is SYDVKM. This CDR3 region has 14 residues. In DNA, the CDR3 is TGTGCCAGCAGTCCGATTGGACAGGTGATAGGCTACACCTTC. Encoded protein: CASSPIGQVIGYTF.

The rearrangement uses TRBV12-3 or TRBV12-4 and TRBJ2-7; a possible D gene is TRBD2 (6 bases). The assigned J gene may be wrong: the sequence end matches TRBJ2-1 better. This CDR3 contains 15 residues. Here the CDR3 DNA reads TGTGCCAGCAGCCAAAGATCGGGGAAGGGAGGTGAGCAGTTCTTC. Translating gives CASSQRSGKGGEQFF.

The rearrangement joins TRBV27 to TRBJ2-7; 7 bases line up with TRBD1. Germline V gene lookup returns CDR1 MNHEY and CDR2 SMNVEV (reference sequence). V lost 6 bases, J lost 3 bases, and 8 bases stayed unmatched. This CDR3 is 14 amino acids long. The CDR3 protein is CASRALGQSYEQYF. The CDR3 DNA is TGTGCCAGCAGGGCCTTGGGACAGAGCTACGAGCAGTACTTC.

The chain joins TRBV12-3 or TRBV12-4 to TRBJ2-5; D might be TRBD1 (6 bases). CDR3 length equals 14 residues. Trimming removed 4 bases from V and 11 bases from J, with 20 bases in between. CDR3 residues: CASSWTPGDNEQYF. The DNA for the CDR3 is TGTGCCAGCAGTTGGACCCCCGGGGACAATGAGCAGTACTTC.